This T cell receptor beta chain derives from a study of OX40 agonist ivuxolimab in advanced cancers. Background for the entire study: Ivuxolimab, which targeted the costimulatory receptor OX40 (CD134), was an agonistic, fully human IgG2 monoclonal antibody. Intravenous ivuxolimab was administered to patients every 2 weeks at six dose levels: 0.01, 0.1, 0.3, 1.5, 3 and 10 mg/kg. Among the 52 dose-escalation patients, roughly 20 had hepatocellular carcinoma, about 15 melanoma, 9 renal cell carcinoma and 9 head and neck cancer. A male proportion of nearly 85% and a mean age of approximately 61 years, ranging from about 23 to 90, were recorded for the dose-escalation cohort. Patients were allowed to have had prior anti-PD-1, anti-PD-L1 or anti-CTLA-4 therapy, and 40% to 45% of the dose-escalation patients had been treated with checkpoint inhibitors. Partial responses were achieved by three dose-escalation patients, of whom one had hepatocellular carcinoma and two had cutaneous melanoma. The point of sequencing TCRbeta in the periphery was to test whether ivuxolimab changed TCR sequence diversity and drove clonal T-cell expansion. The paper describes the monotherapy dose-escalation part (N ≈ 52 patients) of the phase I trial of ivuxolimab.

The investigation overall reported the following: In the 0.1-3.0 mg/kg groups, partial responders were among the patients with the lowest normalized peripheral clonal expansion, particularly in CD8+ T cells. The antigen specificity of the clonally expanded peripheral T cells was not determined. Low levels of normalized T-cell clonal expansion were also seen in some patients who did not respond. On average, CD8+ T cells showed more expanded clones than CD4+ T cells after ivuxolimab. At doses from 0.1 to 3.0 mg/kg, clonal expansion was seen in both CD4+ and CD8+ blood T cells between baseline and week 6.

To sequence the TCRbeta CDR3 region, genomic DNA was isolated from the sorted cells. The immunoSEQ Assay was used for sequencing of TCRbeta CDR3 regions. In its TCRdb copy, this immuneACCESS table keeps in-frame sequences only and misses some clones. Where compared with another copy, unresolved V genes explain less than half of these, and the others have no known cause. The sample table lists tens of thousands of clones, around four fifths of them with a count of one. The ten largest clones represent under 30% of the sample. Patients with a history of autoimmune disease or receiving systemic immunosuppression were excluded from the trial. In every dose cohort, peripheral blood was drawn for TCR sequencing at baseline, cycle 4 day 1, and cycle 7 day 1. The samples were taken from a phase I, first-in-human, multicenter, open-label dose-escalation trial of ivuxolimab. Adults with locally advanced or metastatic head and neck squamous cell, hepatocellular, melanoma or renal cell carcinoma were enrolled in the trial. Before TCR sequencing, CD4+ T cells and CD8+ T cells were sorted from peripheral blood as separate populations.

As to this clone: The antigen this receptor binds is unknown. No base quality values were provided; no much bigger clone lies one nucleotide off.

The clonotype comes from an adult with an advanced solid tumor such as melanoma, head and neck, liver or kidney cancer. The input for sequencing was CD4+ or CD8+ T cells sorted from blood, taken in a trial of the OX40 agonist ivuxolimab.

The base sequence is TGTGCCAGCAGCTCCCTTTTGGGGGAAGAGACCCAGTACTTC. Translation gives CASSSLLGEETQYF. The rearrangement joined TRBV7-9 to TRBJ2-5, with the D assignment possibly TRBD1 or TRBD2, given 5 matching bases for each. Reading from cysteine to phenylalanine, the CDR3 counts 14 amino acids. This entry keeps only the CDR3 DNA: 42 bases, framed from base 1. In the germline V gene (reference sequence), CDR1 corresponds to SEHNR and CDR2 to FQNEAQ. V sheds 4 bases and J sheds 3 bases, leaving 12 bases between their ends.